This TCR beta chain originates from a study of blood T cells in healthy people across ages (dated by TCRdb to 2014 to 2015). Study-wide context: Template switching captured roughly one uniquely barcoded TCR beta cDNA molecule per two T cells in model experiments. Using deep sequencing normalized with unique cDNA molecular identifiers, the study measured how TCR beta repertoire diversity changes with age. The donors were divided into four age groups: young (average around 16 years), middle-aged (approximately 41), aged (about 61) and long-lived (roughly 86). For two donors (one aged 18 to 30 and one aged 80 or older), the study analyzed two additional independent replicas of 1 million unique cDNA reads from the same blood draw. To avoid experimental bias, donors of different ages were spread randomly across the sequencing lanes.

From the cysteine up to the phenylalanine, the CDR3 has a length of 15 residues. Only the CDR3 region is kept as DNA, spanning 45 bases read in frame from base 1. CDR1 and CDR2, per the germline V gene (reference sequence), are DFQATT and SNEGSKA. Germline trimming: 5 bases from V, 3 bases from J; junction bases outside gene matches: 8. The library was produced with 5' RACE. The sequencer was an Illumina HiSeq 2500. A second roughly 6 to 11 cycle PCR used a sample-barcoded 5' primer and a J-beta primer mix. A template-switch 5' adaptor carrying 12 random nucleotides introduced a unique molecular identifier onto each TCR beta cDNA molecule. Each sample yielded at least 3 million CDR3-containing paired-end reads. The Mint cDNA synthesis kit, primed by a TRBC-specific oligonucleotide, was used to synthesize first-strand cDNA from all RNA. All cDNA was treated with uracil-DNA glycosylase and then went through a first 18-cycle PCR with the universal primers M1SS and BC2_uni_R. The authors processed their data as follows. For normalization, 1 million high-quality reads were randomly selected from each sample, with every read carrying a distinct molecular identifier. Instead of being binned into consensus sequences, reads that shared molecular identifiers were thrown out. CDR3 identification, clonotype clustering and error correction used MiTCR with a Q25 quality threshold and the strictest error-elimination algorithm. A nonparametric unseen species model with Euler transformation was used to estimate lower-bound total TCR beta diversity. TCRdb's own reprocessing of the public reads used fastp at Q25 and MiXCR and kept productive beta chains. Duplicate CDR3 protein sequences are folded into a single record with the most common DNA and genes. The V and J calls follow TCRdb's processing rather than the paper's. Recorded for this sample are roughly 1.6 million distinct CDR3 sequences; almost 35% of them occurred a single time. The ten most abundant clones make up approximately 10% of the sample.

Donors were 30 to 45 systemically healthy Caucasian individuals from Russia aged 6 to 90 years. Each donor gave 8 to 10 milliliters of peripheral blood, drawn into EDTA-treated Vacutainer tubes. Ficoll-Paque density-gradient centrifugation was used to isolate PBMCs, with at least 7 million obtained per sample. Trizol reagent was used to extract total RNA from the PBMCs, yielding at least 5 micrograms per sample. For every donor, an aliquot of PBMCs went through flow cytometry to measure the percentages of naive CD45RAhigh/CD27high T cells. Points on this clonotype: Its antigen is still unknown. The input lacks base qualities; no much larger clone sits a single base away.

Beyond this particular receptor, the publication reports: As age increased, observed TCR beta diversity per million T cells dropped in a roughly linear way, and a significant reduction was already evident by age roughly 36. Observed TCR beta diversity correlated strongly with the percentage of naive T cells measured by flow cytometry. Because profiling used bulk unsorted PBMCs, naive and antigen-experienced compartments could not be compared conclusively. Estimates of total diversity based on one million sequenced T cells were considered lower bounds and underestimates. The long-lived group showed more naive CD4+ T cells, fewer expanded clones and increased TCR diversity than the aged group, suggesting age selection. Because the CMV infection status of the donors was unknown, age-related changes in expanded clonotypes may potentially have been confounded.

This receptor was taken from a woman in her 30s in good health. This receptor chain uses TRBV20-1 and TRBJ2-4; TRBD1 aligns with 9 central bases. The source material was blood. CDR3 region: CSAPGDRADKNIQYF. Read as DNA, the sequence is TGCAGTGCTCCGGGGGACAGGGCGGACAAAAACATTCAGTACTTC.